The 15 T cell receptor beta chains below all came from one sample that was sequenced in a study of monozygotic twins with inflammatory bowel disease. TCRdb reprocessed the 5' RACE reads; each CDR3 protein has one entry and no DNA is given. In total, the table holds 150,000 to 200,000 distinct CDR3 sequences. Sequencing was performed on blood. These TCRs come from a human donor with ulcerative colitis or Crohn's disease, or a healthy co-twin of an affected twin (not recorded which).

The J gene is TRBJ1-5, the V gene TRBV28; TCRdb reports TRBD1, a call that lacks DNA to check it against. There are 13 residues in the CDR3. Germline V gene lookup returns CDR1 MDHEN and CDR2 SYDVKM. The CDR3 sequence: CASSFVPYQPQHF. The full variable domain, with the rest looked up from reference TRBV28 and TRBJ1-5, is DVKVTQSSRYLVKRTGEKVFLECVQDMDHENMFWYRQDPGLGLRLIYFSYDVKMKEKGDIPEGYSVSREKKERFSLILESASTNQTSMYLCASSFVPYQPQHFGDGTRLSIL.

The chain uses TRBV19 and TRBJ2-2; TCRdb gives TRBD2 as the D gene, but with no DNA this cannot be confirmed. CDR1 is LNHDA, CDR2 SQIVND, per germline (reference sequence). This CDR3 is 16 amino acids long. CDR3 loop: CASSTRLAVRDGELFF.

The V call is TRBV20-1, the J call TRBJ2-7. CDR1 and CDR2 (germline): DFQATT, SNEGSKA (reference sequence). The CDR3 length is 13 residues. CDR3: CSAISGTPYEQYF.

The chain uses TRBV5-4 and TRBJ2-1; TCRdb designates TRBD1, a call that cannot be tested without DNA. The CDR3 is made up of 11 amino acids. Per germline, CDR1 SGHNT and CDR2 YYREEE (reference sequence). CDR3 residues: CASSQSGEQFF.

This chain joins TRBV9 and TRBJ2-7; TCRdb's D call, TRBD1, is unchecked because there is no DNA. CDR3 length equals 15 residues. Germline CDR1 SGDLS, CDR2 YYNGEE. CDR3 sequence reads: CASSVAGDTFYEQYF.

CDR3 sequence: CASSSPLTGGKYEQYF. V usage is TRBV6-5 and J usage is TRBJ2-7; the D call of TRBD1 rests on TCRdb alone, since no DNA is present to check it. This CDR3 spans 16 amino acids. Germline V gene data show CDR1 as MNHEY and CDR2 as SVGAGI.

V is TRBV29-1 and J is TRBJ1-1. This CDR3 is built from 14 residues. The germline V gene encodes CDR1 SQVTM and CDR2 ANQGSEA. This chain's CDR3 is CSVEAGPRNTEAFF.

The genes are TRBV19 and TRBJ2-7; TCRdb's D call, TRBD1, is unchecked because there is no DNA. The CDR3 totals 18 residues. Germline V lookup: CDR1 LNHDA, CDR2 SQIVND (reference sequence). CDR3 amino acids: CASSMWGQNLGFPYEQYF.

The chain recombines TRBV20-1 with TRBJ2-7; with no DNA, the TCRdb D assignment of TRBD1 cannot be verified. The V gene's germline CDR1 is DFQATT and CDR2 SNEGSKA (reference sequence). The CDR3 runs to 15 residues. The CDR3 is CSARGGGSIRSEQYF.

The CDR3 loop is CASSEPDIWPQYF. The gene calls are TRBV25-1 and TRBJ2-5. The germline CDR1 and CDR2 sequences are MGHDK and SYGVNS. The CDR3 is made up of 13 amino acids.

V usage is TRBV7-2 and J usage is TRBJ1-5; as DNA is missing, the TRBD1 call by TCRdb cannot be tested. Germline V gene data show CDR1 as SGHTA and CDR2 as FQGNSA. The CDR3 totals 16 residues. CDR3 region: CASSLVPGSSNQPQHF.

The chain joins TRBV5-5 to TRBJ2-7. The CDR3 has 13 amino acids. Germline CDR1 reads SGHKS; CDR2 reads YYEKEE (reference sequence). The CDR3 sequence: CASSLGFSNEQYF.

The chain carries TRBV10-3 and TRBJ2-5; TCRdb proposes TRBD1, but this gene call is untestable without DNA. The CDR3 contains 12 residues. Per the germline V gene, CDR1 is ENHRY and CDR2 is SYGVKD. CDR3 in amino acids: CAITDSQETQYF.

The V gene is TRBV19, the J gene TRBJ1-2; TCRdb outputs TRBD1, but without DNA this stays unchecked. Germline V lookup: CDR1 LNHDA, CDR2 SQIVND (reference sequence). There are 16 residues in the CDR3. This CDR3 reads CASRRGAGSPGYGYTF.

This chain uses TRBV29-1 with TRBJ1-2; lacking DNA, the TRBD1 call made by TCRdb goes unchecked. CDR3 size: 11 residues. Germline loops: CDR1 SQVTM, CDR2 ANQGSEA. CDR3 sequence reads: CSVEHRRGYTF. The variable domain in full, with the rest retrieved from reference TRBV29-1 and TRBJ1-2, is SAVISQKPSRDICQRGTSLTIQCQVDSQVTMMFWYRQQPGQSLTLIATANQGSEATYESGFVIDKFPISRPNLTFSTLTVSNMSPEDSSIYLCSVEHRRGYTFGSGTRLTVV.